This entry features one T cell receptor (beta chain) sequence. The sample originates from a study of OX40 agonist ivuxolimab in advanced cancers. As for the study in general: Ivuxolimab, an agonistic anti-OX40 (CD134) antibody, was given to patients. People who had prior anti-PD-1, anti-PD-L1 or anti-CTLA-4 therapy could take part, and approximately 44% had some.

TCRdb's copy holds only in-frame clones and misses some; the assay was immunoSEQ multiplex PCR. In the table there are around 43,000 clones, 86% of which are singletons. CDR3 length: 14 residues. Trimming cost V 8 bases and J 0 bases, with 13 bases left between them. Germline CDR1 reads LGHNA; CDR2 reads YNFKEQ. The sequencing here drew on CD4+ or CD8+ T cells sorted from blood, taken in a trial of the OX40 agonist ivuxolimab. The TCR originated in an adult with an advanced solid tumor such as melanoma, head and neck, liver or kidney cancer. The chain couples TRBV4-2 to TRBJ1-2; D is ambiguous. This CDR3 reads CASLPDGANYGYTF. CDR3 in DNA: TGTGCCAGCCTCCCTGACGGAGCTAACTATGGCTACACCTTC.